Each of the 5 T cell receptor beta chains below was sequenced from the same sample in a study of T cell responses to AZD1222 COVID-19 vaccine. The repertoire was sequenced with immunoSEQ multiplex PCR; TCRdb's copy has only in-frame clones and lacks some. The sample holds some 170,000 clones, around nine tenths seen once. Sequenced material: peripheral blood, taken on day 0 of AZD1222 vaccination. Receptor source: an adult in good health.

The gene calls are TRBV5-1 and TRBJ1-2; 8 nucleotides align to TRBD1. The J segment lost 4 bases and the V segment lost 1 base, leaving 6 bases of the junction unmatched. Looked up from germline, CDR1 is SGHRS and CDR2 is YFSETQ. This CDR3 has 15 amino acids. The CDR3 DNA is TGCGCCAGCAGCTTGACGTTTACAGGGGGCTATGGCTACACCTTC. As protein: CASSLTFTGGYGYTF. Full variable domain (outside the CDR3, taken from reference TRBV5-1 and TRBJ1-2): KAGVTQTPRYLIKTRGQQVTLSCSPISGHRSVSWYQQTPGQGLQFLFEYFSETQRNKGNFPGRFSGRQFSNSRSEMNVSTLELGDSALYLCASSLTFTGGYGYTFGSGTRLTVV.

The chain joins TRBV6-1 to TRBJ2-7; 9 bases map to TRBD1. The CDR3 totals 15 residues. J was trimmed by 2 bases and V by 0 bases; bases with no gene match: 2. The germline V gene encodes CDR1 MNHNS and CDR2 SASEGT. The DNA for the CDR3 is TGTGCCAGCAGTGAAGCCGGGACAGGGCCCTACGAGCAGTACTTC. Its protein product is CASSEAGTGPYEQYF.

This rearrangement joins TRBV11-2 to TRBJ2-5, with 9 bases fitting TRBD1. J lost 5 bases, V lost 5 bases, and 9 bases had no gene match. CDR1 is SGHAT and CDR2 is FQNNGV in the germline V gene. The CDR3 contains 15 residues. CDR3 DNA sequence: TGTGCCAGCAGCCCCGGAGGGACAGGGTTGGAGACCCAGTACTTC. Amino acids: CASSPGGTGLETQYF. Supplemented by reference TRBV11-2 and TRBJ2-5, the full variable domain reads EAGVAQSPRYKIIEKRQSVAFWCNPISGHATLYWYQQILGQGPKLLIQFQNNGVVDDSQLPKDRFSAERLKGVDSTLKIQPAKLEDSAVYLCASSPGGTGLETQYFGPGTRLLVL.

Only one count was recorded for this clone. CDR3 in DNA: TGTGCCTGGAGTGTTTCTAGCGGGGCCTACAATGAGCAGTTCTTC. Its protein is CAWSVSSGAYNEQFF. The V call is TRBV30, the J call TRBJ2-1; TRBD2 agrees at 9 bases. The germline gives CDR1 GTSNPN, CDR2 SVGIG (reference sequence). The V and J ends lost 0 bases and 2 bases, in that order; junction bases with no gene match: 2. The CDR3 is 15 amino acids.

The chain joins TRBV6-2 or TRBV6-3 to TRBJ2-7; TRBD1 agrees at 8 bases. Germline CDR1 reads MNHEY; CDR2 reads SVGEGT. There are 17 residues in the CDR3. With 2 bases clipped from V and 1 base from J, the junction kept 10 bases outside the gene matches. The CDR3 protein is CASSYGGMDRASYEQYF. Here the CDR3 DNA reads TGTGCCAGCAGTTACGGGGGGATGGACAGGGCGTCCTACGAGCAGTACTTC.